The clone carrying this TCR beta chain has only a few counts. The data belong to a study of early T cells in non-severe SARS-CoV-2 infection. Deletions cut 8 bases from V and 5 bases from J, with 16 bases between. The germline V gene encodes CDR1 PRHDT and CDR2 FYEKMQ (reference sequence). The CDR3 runs to 13 residues. Unique molecular identifier tags were affixed to discrete cDNA molecules. MiXCR was run by TCRdb on the 5' RACE reads, yielding one entry per CDR3 protein. The table includes fewer than 100,000 distinct CDR3 sequences, 15% to 20% detected once. The receptor was derived from an adult who was a healthcare worker with PCR-confirmed SARS-CoV-2 infection or an uninfected control (not recorded which). The rearrangement uses TRBV13 and TRBJ2-7, with a possible D match to TRBD1 (5 bases). The sequenced sample was whole blood. Here the CDR3 reads CASLDHGADEQYF. CDR3 coding DNA: TGTGCCAGCTTGGACCATGGGGCGGACGAGCAGTACTTC.